These 32 T cell receptor beta chains were all obtained from the same sample, sequenced in a study of blood T cell repertoires in COVID-19. The method was immunoSEQ multiplex PCR; TCRdb's version includes in-frame clones alone and lacks a portion of them. The repertoire holds around 170,000 clones, with about 85% as singletons. Material for sequencing was PBMCs or T cells enriched from blood (not recorded which). All receptors derive from a woman in her fifties or sixties who had recovered from COVID-19.

The V gene is TRBV18, the J gene TRBJ1-4; 8 nucleotides agree with TRBD1. CDR3 length: 14 amino acids. CDR1 is KGHSH and CDR2 is LQKENI in the germline V gene. The V and J ends lost 4 bases and 7 bases, in that order; junction bases with no gene match: 5. CDR3: CASSRGQGTEKLFF. The CDR3 coding sequence is TGTGCCAGCTCACGTGGACAGGGTACTGAAAAACTGTTTTTT.

The chain carries TRBV12-3 or TRBV12-4 and TRBJ2-7; a weak D match, TRBD1 (6 bases). V lost 5 bases and J 2 bases, leaving 10 bases between the germline ends. This CDR3 has 13 amino acids. Here the CDR3 reads CASSGDKAYEQYF. The CDR3 nucleotides read TGTGCCAGCAGTGGGGACAAAGCCTACGAGCAGTACTTC.

This clone showed up just a few times. In DNA form, the CDR3 reads TGTGCCGGGGAGGAACTGACAAGCAATCAGCCCCAGCATTTT. Residues: CAGEELTSNQPQHF. V usage is TRBV7-9 and J usage is TRBJ1-5; D is uncertain. The CDR3 is 14 amino acids. Per germline, CDR1 SEHNR and CDR2 FQNEAQ (reference sequence). The germline V and J ends were trimmed by 11 bases and 1 base, with 15 bases remaining between them.

This CDR3 is CATSDLATGVYEQFF. CDR3 in DNA: TGTGCCACCAGTGATTTGGCGACAGGGGTTTATGAGCAGTTCTTC. The V and J genes are TRBV24-1 and TRBJ2-1, with TRBD1 matching 8 bases. CDR3 length equals 15 residues. V was pared by 0 bases and J by 8 bases, with 5 bases of the junction left unmatched. Germline lookup yields CDR1 KGHDR and CDR2 SFDVKD.

This clone has just one count. V is TRBV7-2 and J is TRBJ2-1; weak D call: TRBD2 (5 bases). Germline CDR1 and CDR2: SGHTA and FQGNSA. Trimming left V 7 bases short and J 3 bases short, with 13 bases between. The length of the CDR3 is 14 residues. The CDR3 bases are TGTGCCAGCACTGGCGCGGGTCTCTACAATGAGCAGTTCTTC. Translation: CASTGAGLYNEQFF. Variable domain in full (rest from reference TRBV7-2 and TRBJ2-1): GAGVSQSPSNKVTEKGKDVELRCDPISGHTALYWYRQSLGQGLEFLIYFQGNSAPDKSGLPSDRFSAERTGGSVSTLTIQRTQQEDSAVYLCASTGAGLYNEQFFGPGTRLTVL.

The rearrangement uses TRBV7-2 and TRBJ1-2; 7 bases fit TRBD1. V shed 3 bases, J shed 7 bases, and the junction held 17 bases outside the gene matches. Germline V gives CDR1 SGHTA, CDR2 FQGNSA. CDR3 size: 17 residues. The CDR3 DNA reads as TGTGCCAGCAGCTTTGGGCTTGCGACAGGGAACAAGGCTGGCTACACCTTC. Translated: CASSFGLATGNKAGYTF.

V gene TRBV28 combines with J gene TRBJ1-4, with a tentative D call TRBD1 (6 bases). This CDR3 is 14 amino acids long. The V and J ends lost 3 bases and 5 bases respectively, with 10 bases between them. Germline V gene data show CDR1 as MDHEN and CDR2 as SYDVKM. CDR3 DNA sequence: TGTGCCAGCAGTTTGCGGGGGGCAAATGAAAAACTGTTTTTT. Protein sequence: CASSLRGANEKLFF.

There are a few counts of this clone. This chain connects TRBV6-5 to TRBJ2-7, with 10 bases that match TRBD1. The V segment lost 6 bases and the J segment 5 bases; nucleotides outside the gene matches: 7. The length of the CDR3 is 14 residues. Germline CDR1 MNHEY, CDR2 SVGAGI. The CDR3 is CASRPGTGVNEQYF. The DNA of the CDR3 is TGTGCCAGCAGACCCGGGACAGGGGTGAACGAGCAGTACTTC.

The chain carries TRBV28 and TRBJ1-1, with D uncertain. CDR1 MDHEN and CDR2 SYDVKM come from the germline V gene. This CDR3 has 14 residues. Trimming left V 2 bases short and J 6 bases short, with 13 bases between. CDR3 in DNA: TGTGCCAGCAGTTTAGGCTCCGGGTCCCCTGAAGCTTTCTTT. Protein product: CASSLGSGSPEAFF.

CDR3: CASSPGGFYTDTQYF. In DNA, the CDR3 is TGTGCCAGCTCACCAGGAGGCTTTTACACAGATACGCAGTATTTT. The chain recombines TRBV18 with TRBJ2-3, with a possible D match to TRBD2 (5 bases). The CDR3 loop spans 15 amino acids. Germline CDR1 and CDR2: KGHSH and LQKENI. Trimming cost V 2 bases and J 2 bases, with 11 bases left between them.

V usage is TRBV11-1 and J usage is TRBJ2-7, with D tentatively TRBD2 (6 bases). CDR1 SGHAT and CDR2 FQDESV come from the germline V gene (reference sequence). The CDR3 loop spans 13 amino acids. V dropped 9 bases and J dropped 6 bases, with 18 bases sitting between them. The chain's CDR3 is CASRLSLASEQYF. The DNA of the CDR3 is TGTGCCAGTAGGCTCTCCCTAGCGAGCGAGCAGTACTTC.

V usage is TRBV7-8 and J usage is TRBJ2-5; TRBD2 agrees at 9 bases. V gave up 5 bases and J gave up 5 bases; unmatched junction bases: 9. Germline assignment: CDR1 SGHVS and CDR2 FQNEAQ. The length of the CDR3 is 15 residues. The chain's CDR3 is CASSLLLAGRETQYF. The CDR3 nucleotides read TGTGCCAGCAGCCTACTTCTAGCGGGAAGGGAGACCCAGTACTTC.

V is TRBV10-3 and J is TRBJ2-3; D might be TRBD1 (5 bases). Trimming left V 7 bases short and J 0 bases short, with 14 bases between. CDR3 length equals 15 residues. The germline gives CDR1 ENHRY, CDR2 SYGVKD. CDR3 amino acids: CAINQGPTSTDTQYF. CDR3 DNA sequence: TGTGCCATCAACCAGGGTCCCACTAGCACAGATACGCAGTATTTT.

The chain's CDR3 is CASSLPGTGGPPANVLTF. DNA of the CDR3: TGTGCCAGCAGCTTACCCGGGACAGGGGGTCCCCCGGCCAACGTCCTGACTTTC. This chain uses TRBV5-4 with TRBJ2-6; 11 bases fit TRBD1. The CDR3 is made up of 18 amino acids. CDR1 is SGHNT, CDR2 YYREEE, per germline (reference sequence). With 2 bases clipped from V and 6 bases from J, the junction kept 10 bases outside the gene matches.

The rearrangement links TRBV20-1 to TRBJ1-1, with D possibly matching TRBD1 (6 bases). The CDR3 has 11 amino acids. Trimming stripped 1 base from V and 10 bases from J, with 10 bases between. In germline, CDR1 is DFQATT, CDR2 SNEGSKA (reference sequence). The DNA of the CDR3 is TGCAGTGCTAGAGCAGGGGTGGCAGCTTTCTTT. It codes for CSARAGVAAFF.

This clone was picked up a small number of times. The gene calls are TRBV28 and TRBJ1-2; D ambiguous. V lost 7 bases, J lost 0 bases, and 6 bases lay in between. This CDR3 spans 12 amino acids. CDR1 and CDR2 from the germline V gene are MDHEN and SYDVKM. CDR3 in DNA: TGTGCCAGCACCGGTACTAACTATGGCTACACCTTC. Encoded protein: CASTGTNYGYTF.

The CDR3 reads CASSFRGLTEAFF. CDR3 coding DNA: TGTGCCAGCAGTTTTAGGGGCCTCACTGAAGCTTTCTTT. The rearrangement uses TRBV12-3 or TRBV12-4 and TRBJ1-1, with TRBD1 as a possible D gene (5 bases). Trimming removed 3 bases at V and 4 bases at J, with 9 bases between. This CDR3 comprises 13 residues.

This clone was counted a single time. The gene calls are TRBV6-4 and TRBJ1-1; D ambiguous. This CDR3 comprises 13 residues. V was trimmed by 4 bases and J by 5 bases, leaving 11 bases between them. Germline-derived CDR1 and CDR2 are MRHNA and SNTAGT. CDR3 loop: CASSAGVGTEAFF. The CDR3 coding sequence is TGTGCCAGCAGTGCGGGAGTGGGGACTGAAGCTTTCTTT.

This chain links TRBV6-5 with TRBJ1-5; D is possibly TRBD1 (6 bases). CDR3 length equals 14 residues. V lost 8 bases and J 5 bases, leaving 16 bases between the germline ends. Germline lookup yields CDR1 MNHEY and CDR2 SVGAGI. The CDR3 spells CASRPDSWYQPQHF. In DNA, the CDR3 is TGTGCCAGCCGGCCGGACAGCTGGTATCAGCCCCAGCATTTT.

CDR3 in amino acids: CASSLGLAFYEQYF. The CDR3 DNA reads as TGTGCCAGTAGTCTGGGACTAGCGTTTTACGAGCAGTACTTC. This rearrangement joins TRBV19 to TRBJ2-7; the match to TRBD2 covers 10 bases. Germline V gives CDR1 LNHDA, CDR2 SQIVND (reference sequence). The CDR3 is 14 amino acids. The trim removed 5 bases at V and 4 bases at J, leaving 5 bases unmatched. Based on the CDR3 plus reference TRBV19 and TRBJ2-7, the full variable domain is DGGITQSPKYLFRKEGQNVTLSCEQNLNHDAMYWYRQDPGQGLRLIYYSQIVNDFQKGDIAEGYSVSREKKESFPLTVTSAQKNPTAFYLCASSLGLAFYEQYFGPGTRLTVT.

This chain connects TRBV6-2 or TRBV6-3 to TRBJ1-6; 8 nucleotides align to TRBD1. The CDR3 has 14 residues. J lost 10 bases, V lost 6 bases, and 8 bases had no gene match. CDR1 is MNHEY and CDR2 is SVGEGT in the germline V gene. The CDR3: CASSLETGASPLHF. As DNA, the CDR3 is TGTGCCAGCAGCCTAGAGACAGGGGCCTCACCCCTCCACTTT.

The chain uses TRBV7-2 and TRBJ1-2; 10 bases align to TRBD1. This CDR3 comprises 12 residues. The V gene's germline CDR1 is SGHTA and CDR2 FQGNSA. J was trimmed by 10 bases and V by 5 bases; bases with no gene match: 4. CDR3 sequence: CASSKGTGDYTF. The CDR3 DNA sequence: TGTGCCAGCAGCAAGGGGACAGGGGACTACACCTTC.

This chain joins TRBV11-3 and TRBJ2-4; D gene ambiguous. V lost 3 bases and J lost 8, with 8 bases in between. Germline V gene sequence: CDR1 SGHNT, CDR2 YENEEA. The CDR3 covers 12 residues. CDR3 sequence reads: CASSLLGYIQYF. CDR3 DNA sequence: TGTGCCAGCAGCTTGCTCGGGTACATTCAGTACTTC. Full variable domain (outside the CDR3, taken from reference TRBV11-3 and TRBJ2-4): EAGVVQSPRYKIIEKKQPVAFWCNPISGHNTLYWYLQNLGQGPELLIRYENEEAVDDSQLPKDRFSAERLKGVDSTLKIQPAELGDSAVYLCASSLLGYIQYFGAGTRLSVL.

This sequence joins TRBV3-1 (or the pseudogene TRBV3-2) and TRBJ1-5; D is perhaps TRBD1 (5 bases). CDR1 is LGHDT and CDR2 is YNNKEL in the germline V gene (reference sequence). The length of the CDR3 is 15 residues. V gave up 1 base and J gave up 3 bases, with 10 bases separating them. The CDR3 DNA reads TGTGCCAGCAGCCAAGCCTCAGGGTTCAATCAGCCCCAGCATTTT. It encodes CASSQASGFNQPQHF.

The chain uses TRBV5-6 and TRBJ1-2, with 9 positions matching TRBD1. V dropped 1 base and J dropped 8; count of bases not matched to a gene: 0. CDR1 is SGHDT and CDR2 is YYEEEE in the germline V gene. The CDR3 totals 12 residues. The CDR3 region has the DNA TGTGCCAGCAGCTTGACAGGGGGCGGCTACACCTTC. Protein: CASSLTGGGYTF.

The V call is TRBV20-1, the J call TRBJ2-7; D is perhaps TRBD1 (6 bases). This CDR3 contains 15 residues. The germline CDR1 and CDR2 sequences are DFQATT and SNEGSKA (reference sequence). V lost 3 bases and J 1 base, leaving 16 bases between the germline ends. This chain's CDR3 is CSASIGQGRSYEQYF. CDR3 sequence (DNA): TGCAGTGCTAGTATCGGGCAGGGGCGTTCCTACGAGCAGTACTTC.

V and J are TRBV7-3 and TRBJ2-1, with D possibly matching TRBD1 (6 bases). This CDR3 is 15 amino acids long. Germline V CDR1 and CDR2: SGHTA, FQGTGA. V lost 6 bases and J 0 bases, leaving 12 bases between the germline ends. CDR3 amino acids: CASSLQGSSYNEQFF. For the CDR3, the DNA is TGTGCCAGCAGTTTACAGGGAAGCTCCTACAATGAGCAGTTCTTC.

The chain employs TRBV29-1 and TRBJ2-1; TRBD2 agrees at 11 bases. V trimming: 1 base; J trimming: 3 bases; junction bases outside the gene matches: 5. The germline gives CDR1 SQVTM, CDR2 ANQGSEA. There are 16 residues in the CDR3. CDR3: CSVEVLAGGVYNEQFF. The CDR3 coding sequence is TGCAGCGTTGAAGTCCTAGCGGGAGGCGTCTACAATGAGCAGTTCTTC.

The chain joins TRBV28 to TRBJ1-2; the match to TRBD1 covers 7 bases. This CDR3 is 14 amino acids long. J lost 4 bases, V lost 6 bases, and 8 bases had no gene match. Germline CDR1 is MDHEN and CDR2 is SYDVKM. The CDR3 DNA reads as TGTGCCAGCAGAACAACGGGACAGCGCTATGGCTACACCTTC. Its translation: CASRTTGQRYGYTF.

V gene TRBV18 combines with J gene TRBJ2-3; 7 bases are a match to TRBD1. The CDR3 has 15 residues. With V trimmed by 2 bases and J by 5 bases, 7 bases remained unmatched. The germline V gene encodes CDR1 KGHSH and CDR2 LQKENI. The CDR3 region has the DNA TGTGCCAGCTCACCAGTAACAGGGGTAGGAGATACGCAGTATTTT. This encodes CASSPVTGVGDTQYF.

The V call is TRBV9, the J call TRBJ1-5, with D possibly matching TRBD1 (6 bases). Trimming removed 3 bases from V and 2 bases from J, with 12 bases in between. Germline V gives CDR1 SGDLS, CDR2 YYNGEE. The CDR3 runs to 15 residues. CDR3 region: CASSAGAPGNQPQHF. The CDR3 bases are TGTGCCAGCAGCGCAGGGGCTCCCGGCAATCAGCCCCAGCATTTT.

This clone was picked up a small number of times. The chain uses TRBV9 and TRBJ2-3; the D is unclear. Trimming took off 3 bases at V and 2 bases at J, with 13 bases between the two ends. Germline lookup yields CDR1 SGDLS and CDR2 YYNGEE. The CDR3 extends over 15 amino acids. CDR3 in amino acids: CASSAGLDPTDTQYF. CDR3 in DNA: TGTGCCAGCAGCGCAGGCTTAGACCCCACAGATACGCAGTATTTT.